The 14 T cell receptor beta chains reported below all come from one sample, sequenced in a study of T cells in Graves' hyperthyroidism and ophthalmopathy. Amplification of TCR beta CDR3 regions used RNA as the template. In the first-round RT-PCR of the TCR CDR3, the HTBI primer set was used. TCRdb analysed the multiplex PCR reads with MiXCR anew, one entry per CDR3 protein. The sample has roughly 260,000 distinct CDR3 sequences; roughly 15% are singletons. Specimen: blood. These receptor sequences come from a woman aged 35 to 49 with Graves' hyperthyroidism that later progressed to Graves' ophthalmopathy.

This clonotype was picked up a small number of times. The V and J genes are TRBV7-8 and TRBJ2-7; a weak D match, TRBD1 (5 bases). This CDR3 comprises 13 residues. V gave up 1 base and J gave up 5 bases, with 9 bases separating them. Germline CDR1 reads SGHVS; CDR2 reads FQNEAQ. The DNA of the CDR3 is TGTGCCAGCAGCTTAGTCTACAGGCACGAGCAGTACTTC. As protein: CASSLVYRHEQYF.

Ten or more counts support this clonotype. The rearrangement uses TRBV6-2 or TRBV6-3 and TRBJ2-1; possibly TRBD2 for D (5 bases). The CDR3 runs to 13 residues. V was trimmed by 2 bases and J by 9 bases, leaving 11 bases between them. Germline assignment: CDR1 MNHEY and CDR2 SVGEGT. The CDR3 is CASSYVGEGEQFF. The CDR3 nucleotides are TGTGCCAGCAGTTACGTGGGAGAAGGTGAGCAGTTCTTC.

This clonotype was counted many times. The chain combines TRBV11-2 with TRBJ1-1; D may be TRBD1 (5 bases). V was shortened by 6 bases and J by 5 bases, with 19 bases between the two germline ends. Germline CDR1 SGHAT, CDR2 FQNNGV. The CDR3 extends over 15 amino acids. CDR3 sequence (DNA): TGTGCCAGCAGAACTCCTGGGAGGGGTGCGACTGAAGCTTTCTTT. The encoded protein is CASRTPGRGATEAFF.

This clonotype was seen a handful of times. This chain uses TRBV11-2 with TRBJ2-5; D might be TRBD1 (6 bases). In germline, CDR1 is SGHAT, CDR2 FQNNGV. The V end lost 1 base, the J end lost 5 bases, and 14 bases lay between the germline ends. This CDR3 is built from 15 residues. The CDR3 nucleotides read TGTGCCAGCAGCTTAGGGCCAGGGGCGGAGGAGACCCAGTACTTC. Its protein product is CASSLGPGAEETQYF.

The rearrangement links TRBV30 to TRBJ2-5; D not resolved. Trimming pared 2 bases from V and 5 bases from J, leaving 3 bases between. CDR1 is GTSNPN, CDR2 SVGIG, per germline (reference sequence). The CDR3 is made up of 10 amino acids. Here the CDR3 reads CAWSIETQYF. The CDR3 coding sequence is TGTGCCTGGAGTATTGAGACCCAGTACTTC.

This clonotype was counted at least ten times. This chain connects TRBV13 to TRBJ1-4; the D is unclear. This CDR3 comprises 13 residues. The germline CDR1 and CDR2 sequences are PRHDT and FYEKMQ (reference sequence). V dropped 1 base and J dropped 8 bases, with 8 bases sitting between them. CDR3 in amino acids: CASSLENSEKLFF. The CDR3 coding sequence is TGTGCCAGCAGCTTAGAGAATTCCGAAAAACTGTTTTTT. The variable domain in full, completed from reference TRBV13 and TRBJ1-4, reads AAGVIQSPRHLIKEKRETATLKCYPIPRHDTVYWYQQGPGQDPQFLISFYEKMQSDKGSIPDRFSAQQFSDYHSELNMSSLELGDSALYFCASSLENSEKLFFGSGTQLSVL.

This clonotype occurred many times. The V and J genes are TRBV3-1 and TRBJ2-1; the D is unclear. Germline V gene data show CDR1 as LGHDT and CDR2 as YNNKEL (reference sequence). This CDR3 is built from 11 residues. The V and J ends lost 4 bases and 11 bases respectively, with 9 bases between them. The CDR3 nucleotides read TGTGCCAGCAGCCGCTCTATAAAGCAGTTCTTC. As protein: CASSRSIKQFF.

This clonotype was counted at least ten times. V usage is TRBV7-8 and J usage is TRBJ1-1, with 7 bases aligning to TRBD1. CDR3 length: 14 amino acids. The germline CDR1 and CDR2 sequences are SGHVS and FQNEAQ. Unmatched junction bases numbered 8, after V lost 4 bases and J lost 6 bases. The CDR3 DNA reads TGTGCCAGCAGCTCGACAGGGTTGGACCCTGAAGCTTTCTTT. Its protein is CASSSTGLDPEAFF.

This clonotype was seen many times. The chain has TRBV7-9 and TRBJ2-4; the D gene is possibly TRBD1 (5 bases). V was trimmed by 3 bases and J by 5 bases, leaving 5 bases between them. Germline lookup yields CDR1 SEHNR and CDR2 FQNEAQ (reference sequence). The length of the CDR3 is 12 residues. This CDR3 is CASSLTENIQYF. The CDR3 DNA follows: TGTGCCAGCAGCTTGACAGAAAACATTCAGTACTTC. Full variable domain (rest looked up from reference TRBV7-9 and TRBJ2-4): DTGVSQNPRHKITKRGQNVTFRCDPISEHNRLYWYRQTLGQGPEFLTYFQNEAQLEKSRLLSDRFSAERPKGSFSTLEIQRTEQGDSAMYLCASSLTENIQYFGAGTRLSVL.

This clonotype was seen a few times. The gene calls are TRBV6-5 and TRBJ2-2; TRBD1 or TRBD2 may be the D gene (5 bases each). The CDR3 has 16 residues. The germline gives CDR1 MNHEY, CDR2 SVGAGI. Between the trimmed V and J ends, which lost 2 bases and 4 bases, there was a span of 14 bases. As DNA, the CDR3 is TGTGCCAGCAGTTACGCCCGGGGCAGAAGCACCGGGGAGCTGTTTTTT. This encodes CASSYARGRSTGELFF.

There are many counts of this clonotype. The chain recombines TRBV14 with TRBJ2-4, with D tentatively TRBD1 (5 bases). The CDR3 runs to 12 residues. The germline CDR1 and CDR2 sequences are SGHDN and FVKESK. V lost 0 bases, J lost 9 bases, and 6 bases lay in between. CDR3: CASSQDRAIQYF. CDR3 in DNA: TGTGCCAGCAGCCAAGACAGGGCCATTCAGTACTTC.

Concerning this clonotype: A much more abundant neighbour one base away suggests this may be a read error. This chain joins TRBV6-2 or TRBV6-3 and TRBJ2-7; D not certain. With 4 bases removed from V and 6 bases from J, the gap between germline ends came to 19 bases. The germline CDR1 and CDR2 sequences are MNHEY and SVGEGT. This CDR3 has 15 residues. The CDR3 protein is CASSFSDRTRSEQYF. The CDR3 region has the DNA TGTGCCAGCAGTTTCTCAGACCGAACTCGGAGCGAGCAGTACTTC.

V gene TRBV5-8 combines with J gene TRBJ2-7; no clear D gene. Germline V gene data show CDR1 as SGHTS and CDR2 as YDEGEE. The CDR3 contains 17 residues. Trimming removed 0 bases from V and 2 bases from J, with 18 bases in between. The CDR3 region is CASSLGGEVGSPYEQYF. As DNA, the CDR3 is TGTGCCAGCAGCTTGGGAGGAGAGGTCGGCTCACCCTACGAGCAGTACTTC.

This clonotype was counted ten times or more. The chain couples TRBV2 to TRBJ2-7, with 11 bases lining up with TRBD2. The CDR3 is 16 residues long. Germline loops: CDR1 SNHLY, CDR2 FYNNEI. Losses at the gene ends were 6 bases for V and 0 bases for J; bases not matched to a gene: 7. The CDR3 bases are TGTGCCAGCAGATTACTAGCGGGAGCTACCTCCTACGAGCAGTACTTC. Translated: CASRLLAGATSYEQYF.